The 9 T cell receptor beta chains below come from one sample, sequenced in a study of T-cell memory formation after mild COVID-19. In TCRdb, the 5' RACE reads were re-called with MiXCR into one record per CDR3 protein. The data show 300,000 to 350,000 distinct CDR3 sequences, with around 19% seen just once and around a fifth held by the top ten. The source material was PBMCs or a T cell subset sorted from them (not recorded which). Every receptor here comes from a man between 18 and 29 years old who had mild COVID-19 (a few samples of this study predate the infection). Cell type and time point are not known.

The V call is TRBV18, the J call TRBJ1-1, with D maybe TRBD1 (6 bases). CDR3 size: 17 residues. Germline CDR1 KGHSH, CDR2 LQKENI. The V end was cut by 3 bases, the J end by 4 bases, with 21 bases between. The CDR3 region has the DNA TGTGCCAGCTCACCGACGTTGGGCGCGGGGGCTAGCACTGAAGCTTTCTTT. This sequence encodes CASSPTLGAGASTEAFF. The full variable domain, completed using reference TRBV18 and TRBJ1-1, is NAGVMQNPRHLVRRRGQEARLRCSPMKGHSHVYWYRQLPEEGLKFMVYLQKENIIDESGMPKERFSAEFPKEGPSILRIQQVVRGDSAAYFCASSPTLGAGASTEAFFGQGTRLTVV.

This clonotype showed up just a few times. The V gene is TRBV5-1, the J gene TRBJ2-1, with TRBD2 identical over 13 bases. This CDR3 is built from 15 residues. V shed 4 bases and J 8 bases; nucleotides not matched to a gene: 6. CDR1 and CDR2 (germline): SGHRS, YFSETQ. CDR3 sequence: CASSHGLAGEDEQFF. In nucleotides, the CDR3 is TGCGCCAGCAGCCATGGACTAGCGGGGGAAGATGAGCAGTTCTTC.

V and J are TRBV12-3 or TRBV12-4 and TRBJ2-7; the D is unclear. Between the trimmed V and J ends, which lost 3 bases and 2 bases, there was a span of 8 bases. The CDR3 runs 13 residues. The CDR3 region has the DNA TGTGCCAGCAGTTTTTCTGCAACCTACGAGCAGTACTTC. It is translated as CASSFSATYEQYF.

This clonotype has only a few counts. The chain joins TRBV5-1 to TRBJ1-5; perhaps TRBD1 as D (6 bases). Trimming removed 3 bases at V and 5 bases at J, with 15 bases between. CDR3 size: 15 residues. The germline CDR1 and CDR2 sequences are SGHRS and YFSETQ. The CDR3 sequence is CASSSGGGGDQPQHF. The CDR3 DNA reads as TGCGCCAGCAGCTCAGGCGGGGGCGGAGATCAGCCCCAGCATTTT.

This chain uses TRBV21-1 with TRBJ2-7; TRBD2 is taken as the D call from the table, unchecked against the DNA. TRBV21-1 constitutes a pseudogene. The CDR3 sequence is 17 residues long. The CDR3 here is CASSKVRHSGGSYEQYV. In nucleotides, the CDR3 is TGTGCCAGCAGCAAAGTTAGACACAGCGGAGGGTCCTACGAGCAGTACGTC.

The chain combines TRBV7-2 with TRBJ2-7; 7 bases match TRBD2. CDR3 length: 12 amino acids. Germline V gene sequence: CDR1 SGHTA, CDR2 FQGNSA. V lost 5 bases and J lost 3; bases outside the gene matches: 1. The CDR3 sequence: CASSRDYYEQYF. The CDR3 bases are TGTGCCAGCAGCCGGGACTACTACGAGCAGTACTTC.

CDR3 residues: CASSSSYINGQPQHF. The CDR3, as DNA: TGTGCCAGCAGCTCTAGCTACATAAATGGGCAGCCCCAGCATTTT. The V and J genes are TRBV7-9 and TRBJ1-5; D ambiguous. Looked up from germline, CDR1 is SEHNR and CDR2 is FQNEAQ (reference sequence). Trimming took off 4 bases at V and 7 bases at J, with 17 bases between the two ends. There are 15 residues in the CDR3.

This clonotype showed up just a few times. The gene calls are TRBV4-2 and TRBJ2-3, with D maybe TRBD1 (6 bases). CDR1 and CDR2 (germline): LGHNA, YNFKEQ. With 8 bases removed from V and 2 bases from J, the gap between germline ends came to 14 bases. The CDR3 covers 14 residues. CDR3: CASSRDKYTDTQYF. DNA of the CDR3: TGTGCCAGCTCCCGGGACAAATACACAGATACGCAGTATTTT.

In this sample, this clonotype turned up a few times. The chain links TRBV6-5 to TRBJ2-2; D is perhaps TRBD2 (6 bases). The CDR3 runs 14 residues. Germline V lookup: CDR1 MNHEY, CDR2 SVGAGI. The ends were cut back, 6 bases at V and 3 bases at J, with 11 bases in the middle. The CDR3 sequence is CASSPRLDTGELFF. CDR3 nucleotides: TGTGCCAGCAGCCCCAGACTAGACACCGGGGAGCTGTTTTTT.